One and the same sample provided the 25 T cell receptor beta chains below, sequenced in a study of cytomegalovirus exposure and HLA in healthy donors. 13 Jbeta primers and 60 Vbeta primers were used for the PCR. The data were produced by immunoSEQ multiplex PCR, yet TCRdb's version contains in-frame clones alone and is incomplete. The sample includes over 110,000 clones, more than 75% of them seen just once. The source material was PBMCs. All receptors derive from a woman aged 35 to 49 in good health and CMV-seropositive.

Remarks on this clone: A read error may account for a junction end that differs from germline. The sample holds other DNA sequences that translate to the same CDR3. The chain is built from TRBV7-9 and TRBJ2-3; TRBD2 aligns across 15 bases. CDR1 SEHNR and CDR2 FQNEAQ come from the germline V gene (reference sequence). The CDR3 extends over 16 amino acids. The CDR3 nucleotides are TGTTCCAGCAGCTTGGGACTAGCGGGAGGCAGAGATACGCAGTATTTT. This translates into CSSSLGLAGGRDTQYF. The variable domain in full, with the rest retrieved from reference TRBV7-9 and TRBJ2-3, is DTGVSQNPRHKITKRGQNVTFRCDPISEHNRLYWYRQTLGQGPEFLTYFQNEAQLEKSRLLSDRFSAERPKGSFSTLEIQRTEQGDSAMYLCSSSLGLAGGRDTQYFGPGTRLTVL.

The chain carries TRBV14 and TRBJ2-2; D is possibly TRBD1 (5 bases). Germline assignment: CDR1 SGHDN and CDR2 FVKESK. The germline V and J ends were trimmed by 6 bases and 5 bases, with 10 bases remaining between them. The CDR3 is made up of 13 amino acids. Written as DNA, the CDR3 is TGTGCCAGCAGGGGGCTTGGGACCGGGGAGCTGTTTTTT. It yields the protein CASRGLGTGELFF.

CDR3 loop: CASSLAPIRQSGANVLTF. In DNA, the CDR3 is TGTGCCAGCAGCTTAGCCCCCATCAGACAGAGCGGGGCCAACGTCCTGACTTTC. The rearrangement links TRBV7-2 to TRBJ2-6, with D maybe TRBD1 (5 bases). This CDR3 comprises 18 residues. V lost 0 bases and J 4 bases, leaving 16 bases between the germline ends. Germline V CDR1 and CDR2: SGHTA, FQGNSA.

This sequence joins TRBV13 and TRBJ1-1, with no clear D. The CDR3 runs to 15 residues. The ends were cut back, 6 bases at V and 5 bases at J, with 19 bases in the middle. Germline lookup yields CDR1 PRHDT and CDR2 FYEKMQ (reference sequence). For the CDR3, the DNA is TGTGCCAGCAGTCGTCGGGGTGAAGGAGGGACTGAAGCTTTCTTT. Translation gives CASSRRGEGGTEAFF. The full variable domain, in which reference TRBV13 and TRBJ1-1 provide the parts outside the CDR3, is AAGVIQSPRHLIKEKRETATLKCYPIPRHDTVYWYQQGPGQDPQFLISFYEKMQSDKGSIPDRFSAQQFSDYHSELNMSSLELGDSALYFCASSRRGEGGTEAFFGQGTRLTVV.

The CDR3, as DNA: TGTGCCAGCAGCTTAATCGCCGCGGAGTCACGGCCAGATACGCAGTATTTT. This codes for CASSLIAAESRPDTQYF. The chain carries TRBV5-6 and TRBJ2-3, with no clear D. CDR1 and CDR2 (germline): SGHDT, YYEEEE. The CDR3 loop spans 17 amino acids. The V gene lost 2 bases and the J gene lost 4 bases, with 20 bases spanning the gap.

The V gene is TRBV7-2, the J gene TRBJ1-4; no reliable D call. V lost 5 bases to trimming and J lost 2 bases, with 6 bases between them. The germline V gene encodes CDR1 SGHTA and CDR2 FQGNSA. The CDR3 is made up of 13 amino acids. CDR3 region: CASSPSTNEKLFF. In DNA form, the CDR3 reads TGTGCCAGCAGCCCCTCGACTAATGAAAAACTGTTTTTT. Supplemented by reference TRBV7-2 and TRBJ1-4, the full variable domain reads GAGVSQSPSNKVTEKGKDVELRCDPISGHTALYWYRQSLGQGLEFLIYFQGNSAPDKSGLPSDRFSAERTGGSVSTLTIQRTQQEDSAVYLCASSPSTNEKLFFGSGTQLSVL.

The chain couples TRBV5-6 to TRBJ2-5, with a possible D match to TRBD1 (6 bases). The length of the CDR3 is 13 residues. The germline V and J ends were trimmed by 5 bases and 5 bases, with 13 bases remaining between them. Germline-derived CDR1 and CDR2 are SGHDT and YYEEEE. The CDR3 reads CASRWGPDETQYF. CDR3 bases: TGTGCCAGCAGGTGGGGGCCGGACGAGACCCAGTACTTC.

This sequence joins TRBV9 and TRBJ1-1; D unresolved. This CDR3 has 15 residues. V was trimmed by 2 bases and J by 5 bases, leaving 16 bases between them. The germline V gene encodes CDR1 SGDLS and CDR2 YYNGEE. The CDR3 loop is CASSVDPKRRTEAFF. The CDR3 region has the DNA TGTGCCAGCAGCGTCGACCCCAAGCGGAGGACTGAAGCTTTCTTT. Looking up the rest from reference TRBV9 and TRBJ1-1 gives the full variable domain: DSGVTQTPKHLITATGQRVTLRCSPRSGDLSVYWYQQSLDQGLQFLIQYYNGEERAKGNILERFSAQQFPDLHSELNLSSLELGDSALYFCASSVDPKRRTEAFFGQGTRLTVV.

V usage is TRBV5-6 and J usage is TRBJ2-3, with D possibly matching TRBD2 (5 bases). Germline-derived CDR1 and CDR2 are SGHDT and YYEEEE. V lost 2 bases to trimming and J lost 0 bases, with 7 bases between them. The CDR3 is made up of 14 amino acids. The chain's CDR3 is CASSLADSTDTQYF. As DNA, the CDR3 is TGTGCCAGCAGCTTAGCGGATAGCACAGATACGCAGTATTTT.

The chain is built from TRBV6-1 and TRBJ2-2, with 7 bases matching TRBD1. The CDR3 is 15 amino acids. Germline trimming cut 4 bases from V and 1 base from J; bases unmatched to any gene: 3. CDR1 and CDR2 from the germline V gene are MNHNS and SASEGT. As DNA, the CDR3 is TGTGCCAGCAGTGGGACAGGAGAGAACACCGGGGAGCTGTTTTTT. Translation: CASSGTGENTGELFF.

This chain joins TRBV10-3 and TRBJ2-7; a possible D gene is TRBD1 (6 bases). The CDR3 consists of 15 residues. The ends were cut back, 3 bases at V and 2 bases at J, with 14 bases in the middle. Per the germline V gene, CDR1 is ENHRY and CDR2 is SYGVKD. The CDR3 reads CAISDQTGSPYEQYF. The CDR3 coding sequence is TGTGCCATCAGTGACCAAACAGGGAGCCCCTACGAGCAGTACTTC.

Comment on this clone: Compared with germline, one end of the junction differs, possibly owing to a read error. The chain has TRBV5-1 and TRBJ1-5; maybe TRBD1 (5 bases). Per the germline V gene, CDR1 is SGHRS and CDR2 is YFSETQ. The CDR3 runs to 15 residues. This CDR3 reads CASSLGDDSIQPQHF. CDR3 in DNA: TGCGCCAGCAGCTTGGGCGATGACAGCATTCAGCCCCAGCATTTT.

The chain is built from TRBV4-2 and TRBJ2-3; TRBD2 matches 8 bases. The germline V gene has CDR1 LGHNA and CDR2 YNFKEQ. V lost 1 base to trimming and J lost 4 bases; unmatched junction nucleotides: 4. The CDR3 has 15 amino acids. CDR3 in DNA: TGTGCCAGCAGCCAAGCCGGGACTAGACCAGATACGCAGTATTTT. Translation gives CASSQAGTRPDTQYF.

This chain uses TRBV14 with TRBJ2-2; D is ambiguous. Germline V gives CDR1 SGHDN, CDR2 FVKESK. This CDR3 is 13 amino acids long. V lost 7 bases and J 5 bases, leaving 11 bases between the germline ends. The chain's CDR3 is CASNRVQTGELFF. CDR3 sequence (DNA): TGTGCCAGCAACCGGGTTCAAACCGGGGAGCTGTTTTTT.

The V call is TRBV5-4, the J call TRBJ2-7; 10 positions match TRBD2. The CDR3 length is 14 residues. V lost 2 bases to trimming and J lost 6 bases; unmatched junction nucleotides: 5. CDR1 is SGHNT, CDR2 YYREEE, per germline (reference sequence). Written as DNA, the CDR3 is TGTGCCAGCAGCTTTAAGCGGGAGGGTAGCGAGCAGTACTTC. It codes for CASSFKREGSEQYF.

This clone was recorded only once. The chain employs TRBV19 and TRBJ1-3, with D possibly matching TRBD1 (6 bases). Germline V gene lookup returns CDR1 LNHDA and CDR2 SQIVND (reference sequence). CDR3 size: 16 residues. V shed 3 bases and J shed 0 bases, with 12 bases lying between them. CDR3 loop: CASSMRQESSGNTIYF. The CDR3 DNA is TGTGCCAGTAGTATGAGACAGGAGAGCTCTGGAAACACCATATATTTT.

The genes are TRBV29-1 and TRBJ2-1; 9 nucleotides line up with TRBD1. CDR1 and CDR2 (germline): SQVTM, ANQGSEA. J lost 0 bases, V lost 5 bases, and 8 bases had no gene match. The CDR3 loop spans 16 amino acids. DNA of the CDR3: TGCAGCGTTCTGGGGGGACAGGGATCCTCCTACAATGAGCAGTTCTTC. It yields the protein CSVLGGQGSSYNEQFF.

The gene calls are TRBV27 and TRBJ2-4; D uncertain. Germline V gene lookup returns CDR1 MNHEY and CDR2 SMNVEV (reference sequence). V lost 6 bases, J lost 1 base, and 10 bases lay in between. The CDR3 consists of 14 residues. The CDR3: CASSRSGAKNIQYF. The DNA for the CDR3 is TGTGCCAGCAGCCGATCTGGCGCCAAAAACATTCAGTACTTC.

This clone was seen once. The chain has TRBV19 and TRBJ1-2; D remains ambiguous. The CDR3 has 11 residues. V gave up 5 bases and J gave up 8 bases, with 9 bases separating them. Germline V gives CDR1 LNHDA, CDR2 SQIVND (reference sequence). The CDR3, as DNA: TGTGCCAGTAGTCAAATGCGGGGCTACACCTTC. Translating gives CASSQMRGYTF. The full variable domain, rest sourced from reference TRBV19 and TRBJ1-2, is DGGITQSPKYLFRKEGQNVTLSCEQNLNHDAMYWYRQDPGQGLRLIYYSQIVNDFQKGDIAEGYSVSREKKESFPLTVTSAQKNPTAFYLCASSQMRGYTFGSGTRLTVV.

This clone has a handful of counts. In DNA, the CDR3 is TGTGCCAGTCCGGACAGGGAGGGCTATGGCTACACCTTC. This gives the protein CASPDREGYGYTF. V and J are TRBV6-5 and TRBJ1-2; TRBD1 agrees at 8 bases. The CDR3 consists of 13 residues. J lost 4 bases, V lost 9 bases, and 7 bases had no gene match. Germline CDR1 and CDR2: MNHEY and SVGAGI.

The gene calls are TRBV19 and TRBJ1-5; possibly TRBD1 for D (6 bases). The CDR3 consists of 16 residues. V dropped 6 bases and J dropped 2 bases, with 17 bases sitting between them. The germline CDR1 and CDR2 sequences are LNHDA and SQIVND (reference sequence). This CDR3 reads CASSAGGALGNQPQHF. In DNA form, the CDR3 reads TGTGCCAGTAGCGCCGGGGGGGCCCTTGGCAATCAGCCCCAGCATTTT.

This sequence joins TRBV11-3 and TRBJ2-7, with D possibly matching TRBD2 (5 bases). Trimming removed 1 base from V and 7 bases from J, with 17 bases in between. There are 15 residues in the CDR3. CDR1 and CDR2 (germline): SGHNT, YENEEA. The DNA of the CDR3 is TGTGCCAGCAGCTTAGTTCCGGGAACCCTAAATGAGCAGTACTTC. Encoded protein: CASSLVPGTLNEQYF.

This clone came up a few times. V and J are TRBV15 and TRBJ2-7; 7 positions match TRBD1. After removal of 1 base from V and 5 bases from J, the junction contained 5 bases not matched to a gene. Germline CDR1 reads LNHNV; CDR2 reads YYDKDF (reference sequence). CDR3 length: 14 residues. This CDR3 reads CATSRATGLHEQYF. DNA for the CDR3: TGTGCCACCAGCAGAGCGACAGGGCTTCACGAGCAGTACTTC.

The chain uses TRBV6-1 and TRBJ2-7; the D gene is possibly TRBD1 (6 bases). V was trimmed by 2 bases and J by 2 bases, leaving 16 bases between them. This CDR3 contains 16 residues. CDR1 and CDR2 (germline): MNHNS, SASEGT. CDR3 coding DNA: TGTGCCAGCAGTGAACAGGGTCCAGGGACACCCTACGAGCAGTACTTC. It yields the protein CASSEQGPGTPYEQYF.

This clone was picked up a small number of times. The gene calls are TRBV9 and TRBJ2-1; D remains unclear. V gave up 4 bases and J gave up 0 bases, with 11 bases separating them. Germline V CDR1 and CDR2: SGDLS, YYNGEE. CDR3 length equals 15 residues. The CDR3 spells CASSSLGGSYNEQFF. The CDR3 nucleotides are TGTGCCAGCAGCTCCCTCGGTGGCTCCTACAATGAGCAGTTCTTC.